This TCR beta chain is drawn from a study of cytomegalovirus exposure and HLA in healthy donors. General study points: Reports indicated that the classifier achieved high specificity and sensitivity in diagnosing cytomegalovirus status. The dataset shows that most TCR sequences were rare, while some public TCRs occurred in many donors.

Libraries were prepared by immunoSEQ multiplex PCR; TCRdb keeps only in-frame clonotypes and omits some of them. The sample consists of roughly 150,000 clones, just under 90% of them appearing once. Comments on this clone: Its antigen is not identified.

Germline loops: CDR1 SNHLY, CDR2 FYNNEI. This CDR3 has 11 amino acids. V lost 7 bases and J lost 4, with 8 bases in between. Donors came from a validation cohort of over a hundred subjects, distinct from the first 666-subject cohort. This chain uses TRBV2 with TRBJ2-7; D perhaps matches TRBD1 (6 bases). Material: PBMCs. This clonotype was obtained from a young woman in good health and CMV-seropositive. CDR3 coding DNA: TGTGCCAGCAAGACAGGTTACGAGCAGTACTTC. Its translation: CASKTGYEQYF.